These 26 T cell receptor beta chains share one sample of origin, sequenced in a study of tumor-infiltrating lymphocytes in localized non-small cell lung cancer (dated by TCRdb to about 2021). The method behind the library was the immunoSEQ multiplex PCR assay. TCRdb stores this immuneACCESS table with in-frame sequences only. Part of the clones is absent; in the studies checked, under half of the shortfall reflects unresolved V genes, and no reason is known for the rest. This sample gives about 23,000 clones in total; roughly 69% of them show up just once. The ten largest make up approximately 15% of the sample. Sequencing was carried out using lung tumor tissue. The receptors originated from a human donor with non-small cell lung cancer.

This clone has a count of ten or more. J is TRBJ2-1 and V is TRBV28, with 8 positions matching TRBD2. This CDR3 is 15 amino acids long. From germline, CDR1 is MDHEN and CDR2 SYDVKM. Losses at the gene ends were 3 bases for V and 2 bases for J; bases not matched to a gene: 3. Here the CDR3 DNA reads TGTGCCAGCAGTTTGGCGGGAGGACCCTACAATGAGCAGTTCTTC. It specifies CASSLAGGPYNEQFF.

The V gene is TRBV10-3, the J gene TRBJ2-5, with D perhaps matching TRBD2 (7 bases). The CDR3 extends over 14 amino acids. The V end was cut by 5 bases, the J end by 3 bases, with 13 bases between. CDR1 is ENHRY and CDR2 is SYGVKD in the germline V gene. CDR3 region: CAISPGEGKETQYF. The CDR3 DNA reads TGTGCCATCAGTCCAGGGGAGGGTAAAGAGACCCAGTACTTC.

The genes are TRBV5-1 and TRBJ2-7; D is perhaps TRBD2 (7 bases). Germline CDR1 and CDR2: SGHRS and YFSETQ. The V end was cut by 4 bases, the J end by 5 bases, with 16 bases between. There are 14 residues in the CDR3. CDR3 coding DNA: TGCGCCAGCAGCCCCATGGCGGGGGCAAACGAGCAGTACTTC. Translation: CASSPMAGANEQYF.

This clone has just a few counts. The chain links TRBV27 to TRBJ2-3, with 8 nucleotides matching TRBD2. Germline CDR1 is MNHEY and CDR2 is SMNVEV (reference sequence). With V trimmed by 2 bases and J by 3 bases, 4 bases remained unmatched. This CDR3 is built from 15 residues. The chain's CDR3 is CASSLDAGGTDTQYF. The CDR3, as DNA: TGTGCCAGCAGTTTAGACGCGGGAGGAACAGATACGCAGTATTTT.

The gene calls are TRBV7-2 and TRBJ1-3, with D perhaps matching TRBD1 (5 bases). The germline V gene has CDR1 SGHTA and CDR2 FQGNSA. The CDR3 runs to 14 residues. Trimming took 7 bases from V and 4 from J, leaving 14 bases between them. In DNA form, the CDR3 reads TGTGCCAGCAAAGGAATTCCAGGGGGAAACACCATATATTTT. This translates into CASKGIPGGNTIYF. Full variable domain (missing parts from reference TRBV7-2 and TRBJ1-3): GAGVSQSPSNKVTEKGKDVELRCDPISGHTALYWYRQSLGQGLEFLIYFQGNSAPDKSGLPSDRFSAERTGGSVSTLTIQRTQQEDSAVYLCASKGIPGGNTIYFGEGSWLTVV.

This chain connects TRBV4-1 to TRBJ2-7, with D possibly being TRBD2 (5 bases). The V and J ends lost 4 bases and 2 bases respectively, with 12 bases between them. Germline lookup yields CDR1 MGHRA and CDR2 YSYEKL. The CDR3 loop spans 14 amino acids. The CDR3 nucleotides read TGCGCCAGCAGCCTCCGGGAAAGAACCTACGAGCAGTACTTC. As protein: CASSLRERTYEQYF.

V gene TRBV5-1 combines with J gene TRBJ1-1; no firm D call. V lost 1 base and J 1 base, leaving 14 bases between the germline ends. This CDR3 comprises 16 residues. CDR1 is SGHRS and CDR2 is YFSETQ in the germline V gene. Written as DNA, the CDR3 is TGCGCCAGCAGCTTGAATCGTCCGCGGGAGAACACTGAAGCTTTCTTT. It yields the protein CASSLNRPRENTEAFF.

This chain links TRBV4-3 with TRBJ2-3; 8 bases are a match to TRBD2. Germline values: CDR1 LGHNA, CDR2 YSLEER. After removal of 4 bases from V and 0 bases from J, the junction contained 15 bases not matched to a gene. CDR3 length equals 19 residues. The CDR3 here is CASSRRGAGDISSTDTQYF. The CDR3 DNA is TGCGCCAGCAGCCGCAGGGGAGCGGGAGACATTTCTAGCACAGATACGCAGTATTTT.

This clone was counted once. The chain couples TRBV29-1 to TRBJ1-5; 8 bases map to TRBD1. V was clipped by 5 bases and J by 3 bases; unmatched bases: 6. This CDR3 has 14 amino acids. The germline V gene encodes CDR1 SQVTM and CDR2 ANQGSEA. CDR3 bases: TGCAGCGTTTCCGGGACAGGCCCCAATCAGCCCCAGCATTTT. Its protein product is CSVSGTGPNQPQHF.

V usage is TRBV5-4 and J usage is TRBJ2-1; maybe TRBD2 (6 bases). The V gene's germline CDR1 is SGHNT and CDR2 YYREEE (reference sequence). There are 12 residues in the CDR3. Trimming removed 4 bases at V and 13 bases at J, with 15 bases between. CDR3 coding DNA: TGTGCCAGCAGCGGGGAAGCGGGCCGACAGTTCTTC. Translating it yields CASSGEAGRQFF.

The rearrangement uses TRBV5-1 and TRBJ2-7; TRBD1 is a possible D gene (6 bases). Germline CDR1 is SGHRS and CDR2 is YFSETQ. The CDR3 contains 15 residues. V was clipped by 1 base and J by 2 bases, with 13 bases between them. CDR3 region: CASSLPRGQTYEQYF. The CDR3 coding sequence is TGCGCCAGCAGCTTGCCCAGGGGCCAGACCTACGAGCAGTACTTC.

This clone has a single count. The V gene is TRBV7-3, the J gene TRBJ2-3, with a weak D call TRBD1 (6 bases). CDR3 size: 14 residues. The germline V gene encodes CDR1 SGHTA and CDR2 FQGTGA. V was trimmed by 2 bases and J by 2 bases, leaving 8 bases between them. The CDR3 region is CASSLGQLTDTQYF. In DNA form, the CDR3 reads TGTGCCAGCAGCTTAGGACAGCTCACAGATACGCAGTATTTT.

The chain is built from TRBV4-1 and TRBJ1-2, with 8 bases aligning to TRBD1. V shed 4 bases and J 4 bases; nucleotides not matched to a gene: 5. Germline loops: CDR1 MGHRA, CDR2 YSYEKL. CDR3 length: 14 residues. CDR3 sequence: CASSPPQGVYGYTF. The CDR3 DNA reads TGCGCCAGCAGCCCGCCACAGGGGGTCTATGGCTACACCTTC.

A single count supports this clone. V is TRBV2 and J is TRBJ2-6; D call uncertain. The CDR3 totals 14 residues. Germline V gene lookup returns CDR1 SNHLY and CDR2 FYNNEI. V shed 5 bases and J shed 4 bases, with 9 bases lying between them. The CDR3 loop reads CASSSIAGANVLTF. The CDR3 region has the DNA TGTGCCAGCAGTTCTATCGCCGGGGCCAACGTCCTGACTTTC.

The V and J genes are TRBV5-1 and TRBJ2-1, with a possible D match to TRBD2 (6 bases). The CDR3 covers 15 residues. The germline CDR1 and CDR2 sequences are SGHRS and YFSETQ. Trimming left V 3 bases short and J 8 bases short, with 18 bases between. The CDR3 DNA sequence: TGCGCCAGCAGCTCGAAGGCGGGAATGCTAGATGAGCAGTTCTTC. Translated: CASSSKAGMLDEQFF.

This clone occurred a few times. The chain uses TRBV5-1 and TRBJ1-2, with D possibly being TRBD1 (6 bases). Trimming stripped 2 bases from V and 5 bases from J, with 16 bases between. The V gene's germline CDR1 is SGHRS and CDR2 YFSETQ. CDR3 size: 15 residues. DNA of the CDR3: TGCGCCAGCAGCTTTCAACCAGGGGATGGGTATGGCTACACCTTC. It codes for CASSFQPGDGYGYTF.

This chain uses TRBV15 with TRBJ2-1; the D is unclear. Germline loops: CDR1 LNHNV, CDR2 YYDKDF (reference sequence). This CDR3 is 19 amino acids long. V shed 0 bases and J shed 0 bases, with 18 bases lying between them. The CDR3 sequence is CATSRDLSDATSSYNEQFF. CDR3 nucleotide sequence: TGTGCCACCAGCAGAGATTTGAGCGACGCTACGAGCTCCTACAATGAGCAGTTCTTC.

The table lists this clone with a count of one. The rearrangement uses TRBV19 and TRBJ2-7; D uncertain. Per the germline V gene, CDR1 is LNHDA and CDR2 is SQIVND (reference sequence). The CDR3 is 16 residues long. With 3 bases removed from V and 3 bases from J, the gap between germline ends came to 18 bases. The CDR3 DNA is TGTGCCAGTAGTATGGGGTCCGGGCCCCAAATCTACGAGCAGTACTTC. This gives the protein CASSMGSGPQIYEQYF. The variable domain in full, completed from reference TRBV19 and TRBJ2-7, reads DGGITQSPKYLFRKEGQNVTLSCEQNLNHDAMYWYRQDPGQGLRLIYYSQIVNDFQKGDIAEGYSVSREKKESFPLTVTSAQKNPTAFYLCASSMGSGPQIYEQYFGPGTRLTVT.

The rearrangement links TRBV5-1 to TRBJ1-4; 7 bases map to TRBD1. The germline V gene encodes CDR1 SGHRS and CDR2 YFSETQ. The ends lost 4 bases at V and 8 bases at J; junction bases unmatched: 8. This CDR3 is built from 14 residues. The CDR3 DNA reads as TGCGCCAGCAGCACGGGACAGCCCAACGAAAAACTGTTTTTT. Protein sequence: CASSTGQPNEKLFF. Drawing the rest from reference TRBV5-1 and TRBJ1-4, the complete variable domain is KAGVTQTPRYLIKTRGQQVTLSCSPISGHRSVSWYQQTPGQGLQFLFEYFSETQRNKGNFPGRFSGRQFSNSRSEMNVSTLELGDSALYLCASSTGQPNEKLFFGSGTQLSVL.

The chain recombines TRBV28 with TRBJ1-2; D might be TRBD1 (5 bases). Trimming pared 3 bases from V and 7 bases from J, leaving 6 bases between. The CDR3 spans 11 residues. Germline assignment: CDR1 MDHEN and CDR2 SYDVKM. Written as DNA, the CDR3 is TGTGCCAGCAGTTTTGGGACTGGCTACACCTTC. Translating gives CASSFGTGYTF.

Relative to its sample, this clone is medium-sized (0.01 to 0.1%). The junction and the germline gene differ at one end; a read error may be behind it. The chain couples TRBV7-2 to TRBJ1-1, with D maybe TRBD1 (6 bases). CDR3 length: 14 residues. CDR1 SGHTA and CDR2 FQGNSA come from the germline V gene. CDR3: CASRLGGRNTEAFF. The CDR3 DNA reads TGTGCCAGCAGATTAGGGGGGAGGAACACTGAAGCTTTCTTT.

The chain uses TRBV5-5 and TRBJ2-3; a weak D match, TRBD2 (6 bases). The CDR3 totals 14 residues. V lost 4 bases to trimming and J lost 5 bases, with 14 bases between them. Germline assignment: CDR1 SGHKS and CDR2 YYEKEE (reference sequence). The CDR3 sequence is CASSLSSGLDTQYF. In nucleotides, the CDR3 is TGTGCCAGCAGCCTCTCGTCGGGACTAGATACGCAGTATTTT.

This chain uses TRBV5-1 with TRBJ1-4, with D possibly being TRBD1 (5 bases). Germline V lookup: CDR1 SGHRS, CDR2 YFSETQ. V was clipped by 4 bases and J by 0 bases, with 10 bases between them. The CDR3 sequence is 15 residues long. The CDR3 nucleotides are TGCGCCAGCAGCAGAGGGACTGCAACTAATGAAAAACTGTTTTTT. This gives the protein CASSRGTATNEKLFF.

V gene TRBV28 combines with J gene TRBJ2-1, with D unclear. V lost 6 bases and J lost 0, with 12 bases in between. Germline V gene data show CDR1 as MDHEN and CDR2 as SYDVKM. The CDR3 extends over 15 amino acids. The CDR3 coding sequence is TGTGCCAGCAGCTTAAGGGTAGGCTCCTACAATGAGCAGTTCTTC. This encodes CASSLRVGSYNEQFF.

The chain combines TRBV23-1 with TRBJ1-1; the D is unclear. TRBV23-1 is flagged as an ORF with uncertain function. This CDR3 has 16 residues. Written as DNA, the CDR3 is TGCGCTCACCCACCGGAGAAGCCCGATGGAGCCACTGAAGCTTTCTTT. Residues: CAHPPEKPDGATEAFF.

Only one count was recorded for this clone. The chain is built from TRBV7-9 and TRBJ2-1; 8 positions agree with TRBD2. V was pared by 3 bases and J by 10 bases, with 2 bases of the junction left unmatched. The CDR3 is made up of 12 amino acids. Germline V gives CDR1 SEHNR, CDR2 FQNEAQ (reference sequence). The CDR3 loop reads CASSFTSGEQFF. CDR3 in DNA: TGTGCCAGCAGCTTTACTAGCGGAGAGCAGTTCTTC.